Given below is one T cell receptor (beta chain) in context. Its antigen is still unknown. This specimen belongs to a study of shared clonotypes between healthy human individuals. Study-wide results and limits: Naive subsets generally exceeded memory subsets in estimated richness. Clonotypes that were shared across a handful of donors made up around 5% of naive CD4 clonotypes.

Replicate PCRs run on sorted subsets employed 200 ng DNA, approximately 30,000 T cell genomes. Profiled with immunoSEQ multiplex PCR; TCRdb holds only in-frame clones, not every one. The sample has roughly 550,000 clones, about 95% seen once. Naive CD8 populations comprised CD45RO-negative cells positively selected for CCR7, excluding terminally differentiated effector memory CD45RA+ cells. V lost 1 base and J 3 bases, leaving 13 bases between the germline ends. CDR3 length: 15 amino acids. From germline, CDR1 is LNHDA and CDR2 SQIVND (reference sequence). The clonotype originates from a woman aged 25 to 39 in good health. V is TRBV19 and J is TRBJ2-7, with TRBD2 as a possible D gene (6 bases). Material: naive CD8+ T cells sorted from blood. The CDR3 DNA reads as TGTGCCAGTAGTATAGGCCCGGGAGCCGTCTACGAGCAGTACTTC. Its protein is CASSIGPGAVYEQYF.